This T cell receptor beta chain was sequenced for a study of OX40 agonist ivuxolimab in advanced cancers. Study information: It was ivuxolimab, an agonistic anti-OX40 (CD134) antibody, that patients were treated with. The study reported partial responses in three patients: one hepatocellular carcinoma, two cutaneous melanoma.

Profiled with immunoSEQ multiplex PCR; TCRdb holds only in-frame clones, not every one. The sample has tens of thousands of clones, roughly 89% seen once. Study-wide findings and caveats: Both blood CD4+ and CD8+ T cells showed clonal growth by week 6 at 0.1 to 3.0 mg/kg.

Concerning this clone itself: Its specificity is not known.

With 5 bases clipped from V and 1 base from J, the junction kept 4 bases outside the gene matches. The germline CDR1 and CDR2 sequences are SGHRS and YFSETQ. CDR3 length: 15 residues. This chain links TRBV5-1 with TRBJ2-7, with TRBD2 matching 12 bases. This clonotype was obtained from an adult with an advanced solid tumor such as melanoma, head and neck, liver or kidney cancer. Sample: CD4+ or CD8+ T cells sorted from blood, taken in a trial of the OX40 agonist ivuxolimab. CDR3 loop: CASSSGLAGSYEQYF. CDR3 coding DNA: TGCGCCAGCAGTTCCGGACTAGCGGGATCCTACGAGCAGTACTTC.